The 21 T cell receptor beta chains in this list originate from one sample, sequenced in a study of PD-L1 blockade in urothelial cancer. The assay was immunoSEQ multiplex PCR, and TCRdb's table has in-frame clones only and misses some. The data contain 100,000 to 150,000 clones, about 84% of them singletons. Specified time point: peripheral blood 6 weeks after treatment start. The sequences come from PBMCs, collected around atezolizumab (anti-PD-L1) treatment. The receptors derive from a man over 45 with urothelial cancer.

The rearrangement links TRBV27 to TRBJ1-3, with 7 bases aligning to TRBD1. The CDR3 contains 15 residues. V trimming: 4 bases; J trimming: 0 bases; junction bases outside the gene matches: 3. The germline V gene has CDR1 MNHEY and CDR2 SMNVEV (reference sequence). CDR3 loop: CASSSRDSSGNTIYF. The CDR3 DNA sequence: TGTGCCAGCAGTTCCCGGGACAGCTCTGGAAACACCATATATTTT.

The CDR3 region has the DNA TGCAGCGTTGACAGACTGTGGAGCTCCTACAATGAGCAGTTCTTC. This encodes CSVDRLWSSYNEQFF. The rearrangement links TRBV29-1 to TRBJ2-1, with unresolved D. Germline values: CDR1 SQVTM, CDR2 ANQGSEA. The CDR3 sequence is 15 residues long. V lost 3 bases and J lost 0, with 12 bases in between.

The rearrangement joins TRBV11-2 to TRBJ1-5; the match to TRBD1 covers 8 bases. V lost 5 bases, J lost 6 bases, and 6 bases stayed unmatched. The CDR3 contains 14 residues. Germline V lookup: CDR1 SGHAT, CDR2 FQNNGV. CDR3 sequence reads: CASSPDRGSQPQHF. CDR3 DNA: TGTGCCAGCAGCCCTGACAGGGGAAGTCAGCCCCAGCATTTT.

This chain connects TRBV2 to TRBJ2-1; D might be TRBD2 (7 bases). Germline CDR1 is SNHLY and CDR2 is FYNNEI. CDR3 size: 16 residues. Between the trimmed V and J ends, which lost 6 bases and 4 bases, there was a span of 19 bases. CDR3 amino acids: CASSLPLEGGYNEQFF. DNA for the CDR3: TGTGCCAGCAGCCTACCTCTAGAGGGGGGGTACAATGAGCAGTTCTTC.

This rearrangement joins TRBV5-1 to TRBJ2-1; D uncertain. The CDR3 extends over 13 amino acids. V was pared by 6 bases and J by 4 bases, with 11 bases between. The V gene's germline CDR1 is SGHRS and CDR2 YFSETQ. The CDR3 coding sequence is TGCGCCAGCACCCCGTCGAGTTACAATGAGCAGTTCTTC. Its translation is CASTPSSYNEQFF.

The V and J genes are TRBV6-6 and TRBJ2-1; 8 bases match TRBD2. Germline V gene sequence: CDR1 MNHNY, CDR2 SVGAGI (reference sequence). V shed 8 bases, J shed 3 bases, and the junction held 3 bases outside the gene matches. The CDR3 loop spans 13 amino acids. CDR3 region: CASQRERYNEQFF. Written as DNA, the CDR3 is TGTGCCAGCCAGCGGGAGCGCTACAATGAGCAGTTCTTC.

The CDR3 is CAISALRDRGRHTQYF. In DNA form, the CDR3 reads TGTGCCATCAGTGCCCTCCGGGACAGGGGGCGACATACGCAGTATTTT. The V gene is TRBV10-3, the J gene TRBJ2-3, with 12 bases matching TRBD1. J gave up 7 bases and V 4 bases, and 9 bases lay outside the gene matches. The CDR3 runs to 16 residues. Looked up from germline, CDR1 is ENHRY and CDR2 is SYGVKD.

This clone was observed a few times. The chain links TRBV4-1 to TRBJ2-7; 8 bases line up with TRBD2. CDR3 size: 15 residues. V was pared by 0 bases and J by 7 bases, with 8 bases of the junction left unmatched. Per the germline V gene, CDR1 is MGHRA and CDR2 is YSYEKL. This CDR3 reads CASSQESAGVGEQYF. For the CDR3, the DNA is TGCGCCAGCAGCCAAGAATCAGCGGGAGTCGGGGAGCAGTACTTC.

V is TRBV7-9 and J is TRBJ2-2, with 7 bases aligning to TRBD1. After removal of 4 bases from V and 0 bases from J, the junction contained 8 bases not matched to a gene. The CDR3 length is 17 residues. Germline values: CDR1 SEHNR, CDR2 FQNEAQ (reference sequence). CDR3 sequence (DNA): TGTGCCAGCAGCTACACGATCGACAGGGCGAACACCGGGGAGCTGTTTTTT. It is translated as CASSYTIDRANTGELFF.

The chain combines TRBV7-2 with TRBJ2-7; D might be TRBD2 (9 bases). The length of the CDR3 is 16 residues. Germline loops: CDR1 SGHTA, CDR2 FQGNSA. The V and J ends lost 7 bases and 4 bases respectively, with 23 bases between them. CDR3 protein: CASTNAGGGREYEQYF. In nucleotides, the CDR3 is TGTGCCAGCACCAACGCAGGGGGCGGGAGGGAATACGAGCAGTACTTC.

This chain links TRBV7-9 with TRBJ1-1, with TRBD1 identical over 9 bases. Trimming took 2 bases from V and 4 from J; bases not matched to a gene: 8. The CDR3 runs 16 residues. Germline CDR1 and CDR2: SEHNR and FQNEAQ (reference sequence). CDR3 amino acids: CASSLSYGTGSTEAFF. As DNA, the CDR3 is TGTGCCAGCAGCTTAAGCTACGGGACAGGGAGCACTGAAGCTTTCTTT.

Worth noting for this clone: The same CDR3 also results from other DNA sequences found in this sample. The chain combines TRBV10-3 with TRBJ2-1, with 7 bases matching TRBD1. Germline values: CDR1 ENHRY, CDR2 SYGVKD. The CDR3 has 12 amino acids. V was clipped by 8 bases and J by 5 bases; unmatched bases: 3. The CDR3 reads CAIRDSNNEQFF. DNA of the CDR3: TGTGCCATCCGGGACAGTAACAATGAGCAGTTCTTC.

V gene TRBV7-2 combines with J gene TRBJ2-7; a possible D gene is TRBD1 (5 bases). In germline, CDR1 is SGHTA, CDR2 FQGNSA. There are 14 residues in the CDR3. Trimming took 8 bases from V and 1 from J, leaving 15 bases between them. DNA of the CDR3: TGTGCCAGCCATCAGGGTGGACAATCCTACGAGCAGTACTTC. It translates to CASHQGGQSYEQYF.

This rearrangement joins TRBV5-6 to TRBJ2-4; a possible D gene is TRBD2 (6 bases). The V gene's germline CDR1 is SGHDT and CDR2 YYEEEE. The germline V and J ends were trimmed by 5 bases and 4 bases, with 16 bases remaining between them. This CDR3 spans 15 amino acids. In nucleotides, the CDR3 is TGTGCCAGCAGGCAACGGGAGTTGGGAAAAAACATTCAGTACTTC. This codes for CASRQRELGKNIQYF.

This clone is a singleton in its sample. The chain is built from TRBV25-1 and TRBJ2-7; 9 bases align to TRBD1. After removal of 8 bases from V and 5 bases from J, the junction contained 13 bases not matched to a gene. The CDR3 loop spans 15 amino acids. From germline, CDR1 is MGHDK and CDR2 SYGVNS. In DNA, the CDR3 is TGTGCCAGCGAATCTCGATCGGGACAGGGCGACGAGCAGTACTTC. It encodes CASESRSGQGDEQYF.

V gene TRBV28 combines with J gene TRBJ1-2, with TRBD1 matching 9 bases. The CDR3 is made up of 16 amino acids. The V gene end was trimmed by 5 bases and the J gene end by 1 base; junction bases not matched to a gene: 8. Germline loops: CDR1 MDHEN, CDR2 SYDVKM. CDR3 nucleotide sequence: TGTGCCAGCAGTCTCGGGACAGGGTACGGTAACTATGGCTACACCTTC. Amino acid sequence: CASSLGTGYGNYGYTF.

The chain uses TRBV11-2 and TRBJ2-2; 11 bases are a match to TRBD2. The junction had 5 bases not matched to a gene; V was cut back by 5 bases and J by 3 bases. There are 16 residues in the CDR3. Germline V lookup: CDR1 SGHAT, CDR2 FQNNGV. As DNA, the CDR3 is TGTGCCAGCAGCCCGGGGACTAGCGGATACACCGGGGAGCTGTTTTTT. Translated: CASSPGTSGYTGELFF. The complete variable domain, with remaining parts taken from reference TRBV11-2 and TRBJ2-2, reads EAGVAQSPRYKIIEKRQSVAFWCNPISGHATLYWYQQILGQGPKLLIQFQNNGVVDDSQLPKDRFSAERLKGVDSTLKIQPAKLEDSAVYLCASSPGTSGYTGELFFGEGSRLTVL.

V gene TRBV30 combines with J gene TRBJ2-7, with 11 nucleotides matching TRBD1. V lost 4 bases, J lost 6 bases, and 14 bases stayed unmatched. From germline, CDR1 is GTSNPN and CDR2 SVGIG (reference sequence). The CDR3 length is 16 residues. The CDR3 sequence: CAWNPFVGTGGSEQYF. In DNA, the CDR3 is TGTGCCTGGAACCCGTTCGTCGGGACAGGGGGTTCCGAGCAGTACTTC.

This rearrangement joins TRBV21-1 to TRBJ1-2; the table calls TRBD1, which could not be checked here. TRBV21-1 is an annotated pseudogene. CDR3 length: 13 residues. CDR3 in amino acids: CASSSQGAAGYTF. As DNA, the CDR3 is TGTGCCAGCAGCTCCCAGGGGGCGGCTGGCTACACCTTC.

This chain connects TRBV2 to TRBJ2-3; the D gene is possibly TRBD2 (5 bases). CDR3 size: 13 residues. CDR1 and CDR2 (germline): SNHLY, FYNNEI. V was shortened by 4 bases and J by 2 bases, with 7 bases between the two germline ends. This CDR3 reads CASSGRATDTQYF. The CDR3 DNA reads TGTGCCAGCAGTGGGCGGGCCACAGATACGCAGTATTTT.

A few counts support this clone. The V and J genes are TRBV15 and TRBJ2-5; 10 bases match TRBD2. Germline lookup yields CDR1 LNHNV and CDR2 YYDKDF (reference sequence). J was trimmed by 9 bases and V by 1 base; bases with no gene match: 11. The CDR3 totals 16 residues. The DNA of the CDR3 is TGTGCCACCAGCAGAGCCGGGACTAGCGCCAGGGGGGCCCAGTACTTC. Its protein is CATSRAGTSARGAQYF.